This T cell receptor beta chain was identified during a study of beta chain features in type 1 diabetes. Findings and caveats of the study: Naive, central memory and regulatory TCRB repertoires appeared more similar among patients than healthy donors. Here, the possible influence of HLA type (on TCRB rearrangement) remained unresolved.

As for this clone: The target antigen is unknown.

V was pared by 7 bases and J by 5 bases, with 27 bases of the junction left unmatched. Per germline, CDR1 SQVTM and CDR2 ANQGSEA. The CDR3 covers 20 residues. On average, the one heparinised blood draw given by each donor was about 116 mL. Via the markers CD45RO/CCR7/CD25/CD127/CD95/CD27, stem cell-like memory, regulatory, central memory and naive CD4+ cells were sorted. Investigators reverse transcribed all isolated RNA, so they sequenced expressed TCRB transcripts. The method was immunoSEQ multiplex PCR; TCRdb's version includes in-frame clones alone and lacks a portion of them. The sample comprises 250,000 or so clones, roughly 70% of which are singletons, and about 0.051% rests with the top ten.

The sequencing sample was made of naive CD4+ T cells from blood. The gene calls are TRBV29-1 and TRBJ2-5; 11 bases fit TRBD2. This clonotype was sampled from a man aged 30 to 39 in good health. The CDR3 DNA reads TGCAGCGGAAGCACCGGGCAGGGGAGTACTAGCGGGGGCACAAGGGAGACCCAGTACTTC. It yields the protein CSGSTGQGSTSGGTRETQYF.